Listed below are T cell receptor beta chains from one sample, sequenced in a study of beta chain features in type 1 diabetes. TCRdb keeps only in-frame clones here, not all; method: immunoSEQ multiplex PCR. The table includes under 400,000 clones, roughly an eighth detected once. Material: naive CD4+ T cells from blood. The receptor set was obtained from a woman between 18 and 29 years old with type 1 diabetes. The conserved cysteine and the conserved F or W are not part of the CDR3 here.

v_gene	j_gene	CDR3aa
TRBV23-1	TRBJ2-2	ASSPRGRELTGELF
TRBV14	TRBJ1-1	ASSQFSLNTEAF
TRBV4-3	TRBJ2-7	ASSQDDKGHKPYEQY
TRBV10-3	TRBJ2-7	AIRGREYTGAYEQY
TRBV18	TRBJ1-2	ASSPTASRYGYT
TRBV7-3	TRBJ2-3	ASSSDRVADTQY
TRBV5-6	TRBJ2-1	ASSLGTGMNYNEQF
TRBV5-1	TRBJ2-1	ASSLGTIRVDEQF
TRBV15	TRBJ2-3	ATSAPLDTQY
TRBV25-1	TRBJ2-5	ASSEYGRGHQETQY
TRBV19	TRBJ2-1	ASRRSGLLYNEQF
TRBV2	TRBJ2-5	ASNKREQETQY
TRBV14	TRBJ2-6	ASSQEKGQGKAGANVLT
TRBV30	TRBJ2-5	AWEVLGETQY
TRBV29-1	TRBJ2-1	SEVQGANEQF
TRBV28	TRBJ1-2	ASTPWTGMEHYGYT
TRBV19	TRBJ1-1	ASGLGRGKNTEAF
TRBV7-9	TRBJ1-1	ASSLAAGDTEAF
TRBV28	TRBJ2-1	ASRTGLAREQF
TRBV29-1	TRBJ1-5	SVGTGNQPQH
TRBV11-2	TRBJ2-1	ASSPAGTRTNEQF
TRBV5-4	TRBJ2-7	ASSPPGTLSYEQY
TRBV29-1	TRBJ2-7	SATVSTYEQY
TRBV30	TRBJ2-3	AWSYGETVTLRGDTQY
TRBV19	TRBJ2-7	ASSEAYEQY
TRBV2	TRBJ1-5	ASSEAGQPQH
TRBV7-2	TRBJ2-5	ASSLKASGTQETQY
TRBV27	TRBJ1-1	ASSREVGLGEAF
TRBV6-6	TRBJ2-3	ASSYSWAQDTQY
TRBV5-4	TRBJ2-5	ASSPRTSGQETQY
TRBV27	TRBJ2-5	ASSSSGTSGDETQY
TRBV5-1	TRBJ1-6	ASSLAITSGSSPLH
TRBV4-3	TRBJ1-4	ASSQEGGTGNEKLF
TRBV6-6	TRBJ2-5	ASGGQGKETQY
TRBV9	TRBJ2-1	ASTPWAGSSYNEQF
TRBV6-5	TRBJ2-5	ASSYVGGPETQY
TRBV5-1	TRBJ1-4	ASSEGRLPGTNEKLF
TRBV28	TRBJ2-3	ASTRTSVSTDTQY
TRBV6-1	TRBJ2-7	AIDRGRSYEQY
TRBV28	TRBJ2-3	ASSLHSGSRTQY
TRBV9	TRBJ1-2	ASSPDTNYGYT
TRBV7-2	TRBJ2-4	ASGAGGARNIQY
TRBV13	TRBJ2-2	ASSPGTSGVTGELF
TRBV9	TRBJ1-1	ASSVTYGGTEAF
TRBV30	TRBJ2-1	AWSVQEGAAEQF
TRBV6-5	TRBJ2-3	ASSYSGLADTDTQY
TRBV4-3	TRBJ1-3	ASSQESGGGNTIY
TRBV5-1	TRBJ2-1	ASRPDSYNEQF
TRBV18	TRBJ2-4	ASSTEGVTKNIQY
TRBV7-3	TRBJ1-5	ASNQGTSQPQH
TRBV9	TRBJ1-6	ASSVTDLNSPLH
TRBV5-1	TRBJ1-2	ASSLEAPNYGYT
TRBV6-5	TRBJ1-2	ASRSQGVYGYT
TRBV5-1	TRBJ1-2	ASSLAVSGDGYT
TRBV10-2	TRBJ2-7	ASSDRSGGLYEQY
TRBV10-3	TRBJ1-2	ANTQGSTGGGYT
TRBV6-4	TRBJ2-3	ASSGRRGDTQY
TRBV28	TRBJ2-7	ASSLSQVGSYEQY
TRBV28	TRBJ1-5	ASSRGQLNQPQH